The entry below describes one TCR beta chain. Its specificity is unknown. These data come from a study of a mutant IDH1 vaccine in newly diagnosed glioma. Looking at the study overall: Vaccination followed radiotherapy alone by 4-6 weeks, or accompanied temozolomide cycles.

Clones were sequenced by immunoSEQ multiplex PCR, and TCRdb holds only the in-frame ones, with some missing. Of about 56,000 clones listed, over 70% were seen once; the top ten hold 1.1% to 1.5%. Germline lookup yields CDR1 MNHEY and CDR2 SVGAGI. The CDR3 is 14 amino acids. V shed 6 bases, J shed 9 bases, and the junction held 11 bases outside the gene matches. This sample's time point: week 23, last vaccination. A single vaccine dose contained 300 ug of mutant IDH1 20-mer peptide, and topical imiquimod was used with it. The rearrangement links TRBV6-5 to TRBJ2-1, with 7 bases fitting TRBD1. Sequencing used PBMCs, obtained from a glioma patient whose treatment included an IDH1 peptide vaccine. This receptor was taken from a man aged 35-49 years with glioma. The CDR3 is CASSDNRGSGEQFF. The CDR3, as DNA: TGTGCCAGCAGCGACAACAGGGGATCGGGTGAGCAGTTCTTC.